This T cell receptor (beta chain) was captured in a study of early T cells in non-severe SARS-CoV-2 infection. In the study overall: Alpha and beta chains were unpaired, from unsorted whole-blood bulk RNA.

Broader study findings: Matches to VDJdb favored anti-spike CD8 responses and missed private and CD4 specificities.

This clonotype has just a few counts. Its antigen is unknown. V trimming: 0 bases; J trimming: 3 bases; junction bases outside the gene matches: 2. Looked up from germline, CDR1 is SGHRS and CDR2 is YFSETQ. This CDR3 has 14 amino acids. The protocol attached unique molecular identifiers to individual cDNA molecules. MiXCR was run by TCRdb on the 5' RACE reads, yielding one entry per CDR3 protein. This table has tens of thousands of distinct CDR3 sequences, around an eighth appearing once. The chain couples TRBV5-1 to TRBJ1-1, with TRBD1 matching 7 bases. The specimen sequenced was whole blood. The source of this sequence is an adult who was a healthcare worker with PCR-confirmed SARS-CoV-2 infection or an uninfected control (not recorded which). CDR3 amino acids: CASSLETGYTEAFF. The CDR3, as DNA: TGCGCCAGCAGCTTGGAGACAGGGTACACTGAAGCTTTCTTT.